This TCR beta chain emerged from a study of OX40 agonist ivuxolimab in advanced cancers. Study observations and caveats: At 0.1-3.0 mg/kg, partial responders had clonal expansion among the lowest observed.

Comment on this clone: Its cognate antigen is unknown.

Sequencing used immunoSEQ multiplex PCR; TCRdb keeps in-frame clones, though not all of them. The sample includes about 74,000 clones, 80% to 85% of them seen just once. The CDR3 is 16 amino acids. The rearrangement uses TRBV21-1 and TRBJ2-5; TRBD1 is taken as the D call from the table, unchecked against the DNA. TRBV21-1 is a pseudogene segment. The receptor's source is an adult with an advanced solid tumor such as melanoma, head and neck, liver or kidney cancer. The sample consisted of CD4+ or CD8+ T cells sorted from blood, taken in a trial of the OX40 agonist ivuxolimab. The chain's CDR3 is CASSNGTGGLEETQYF. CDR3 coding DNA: TGTGCCAGCAGCAACGGGACAGGGGGTTTAGAAGAGACCCAGTACTTC.